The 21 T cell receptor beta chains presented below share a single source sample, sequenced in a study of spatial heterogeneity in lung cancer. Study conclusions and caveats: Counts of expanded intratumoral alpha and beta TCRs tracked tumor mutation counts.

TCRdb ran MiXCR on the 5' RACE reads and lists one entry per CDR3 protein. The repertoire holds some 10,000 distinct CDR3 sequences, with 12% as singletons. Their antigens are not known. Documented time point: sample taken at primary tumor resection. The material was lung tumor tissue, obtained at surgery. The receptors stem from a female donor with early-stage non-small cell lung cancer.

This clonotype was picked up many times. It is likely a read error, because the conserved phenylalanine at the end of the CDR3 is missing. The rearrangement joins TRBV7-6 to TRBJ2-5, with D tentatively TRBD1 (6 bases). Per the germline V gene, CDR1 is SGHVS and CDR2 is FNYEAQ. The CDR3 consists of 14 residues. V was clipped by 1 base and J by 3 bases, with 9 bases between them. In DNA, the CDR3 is TGTGCCAGCAGCTTAGATTGGACAGAAGAGACCCAGTACTTA. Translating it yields CASSLDWTEETQYL.

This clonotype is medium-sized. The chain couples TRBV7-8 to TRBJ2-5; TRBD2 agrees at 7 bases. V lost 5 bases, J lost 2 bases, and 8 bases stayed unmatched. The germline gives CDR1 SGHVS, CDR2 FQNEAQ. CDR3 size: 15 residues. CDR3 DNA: TGTGCCAGCAGCCCGGCTAGCGGCCATCAAGAGACCCAGTACTTC. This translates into CASSPASGHQETQYF. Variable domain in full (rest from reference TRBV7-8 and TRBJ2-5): GAGVSQSPRYKVAKRGQDVALRCDPISGHVSLFWYQQALGQGPEFLTYFQNEAQLDKSGLPSDRFFAERPEGSVSTLKIQRTQQEDSAVYLCASSPASGHQETQYFGPGTRLLVL.

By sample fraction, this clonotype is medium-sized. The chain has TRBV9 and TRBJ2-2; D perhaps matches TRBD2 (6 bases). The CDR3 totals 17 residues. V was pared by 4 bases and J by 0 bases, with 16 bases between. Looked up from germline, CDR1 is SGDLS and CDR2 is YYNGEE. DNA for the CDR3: TGTGCCAGCAGCCTCCTAGCGACCCTCGCGAACACCGGGGAGCTGTTTTTT. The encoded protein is CASSLLATLANTGELFF.

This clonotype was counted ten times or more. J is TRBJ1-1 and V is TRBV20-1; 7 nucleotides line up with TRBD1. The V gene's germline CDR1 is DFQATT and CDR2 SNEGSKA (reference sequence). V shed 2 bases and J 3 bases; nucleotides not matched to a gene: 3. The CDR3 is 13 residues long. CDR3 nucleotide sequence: TGCAGTGCTAGATACGACAGGGACACTGAAGCTTTCTTT. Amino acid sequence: CSARYDRDTEAFF.

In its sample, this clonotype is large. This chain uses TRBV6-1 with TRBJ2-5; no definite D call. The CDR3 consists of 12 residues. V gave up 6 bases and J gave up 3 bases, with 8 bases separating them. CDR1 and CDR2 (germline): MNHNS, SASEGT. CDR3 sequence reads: CASSALEETQYF. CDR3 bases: TGTGCCAGCAGCGCTCTCGAAGAGACCCAGTACTTC.

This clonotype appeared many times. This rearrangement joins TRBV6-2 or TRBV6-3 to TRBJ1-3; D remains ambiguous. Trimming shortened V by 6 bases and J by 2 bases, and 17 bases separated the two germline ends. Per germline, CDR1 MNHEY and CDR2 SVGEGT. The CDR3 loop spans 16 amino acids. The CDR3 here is CASSPYSPSTGNTIYF. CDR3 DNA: TGTGCCAGCAGCCCCTACAGCCCGTCAACTGGAAACACCATATATTTT.

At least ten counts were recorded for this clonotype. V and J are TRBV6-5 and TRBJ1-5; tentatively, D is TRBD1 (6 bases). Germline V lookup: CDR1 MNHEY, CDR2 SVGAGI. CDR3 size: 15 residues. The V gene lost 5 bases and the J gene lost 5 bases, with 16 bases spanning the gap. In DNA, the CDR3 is TGTGCCAGCAGTCCGATTATGGGGGCGGATCAGCCCCAGCATTTT. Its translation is CASSPIMGADQPQHF.

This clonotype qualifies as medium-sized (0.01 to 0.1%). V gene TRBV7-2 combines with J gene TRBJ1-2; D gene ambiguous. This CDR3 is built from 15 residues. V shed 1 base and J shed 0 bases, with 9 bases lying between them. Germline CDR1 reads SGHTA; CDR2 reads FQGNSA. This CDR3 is CASSLVVGPNYGYTF. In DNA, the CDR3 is TGTGCCAGCAGCTTAGTGGTCGGCCCTAACTATGGCTACACCTTC.

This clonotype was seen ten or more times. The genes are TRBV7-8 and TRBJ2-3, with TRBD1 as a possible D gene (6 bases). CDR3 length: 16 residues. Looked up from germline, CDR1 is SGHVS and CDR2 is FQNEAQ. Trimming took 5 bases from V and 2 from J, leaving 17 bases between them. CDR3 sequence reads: CASSRHQGSHTDTQYF. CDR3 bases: TGTGCCAGCAGCCGACACCAGGGGTCCCACACAGATACGCAGTATTTT.

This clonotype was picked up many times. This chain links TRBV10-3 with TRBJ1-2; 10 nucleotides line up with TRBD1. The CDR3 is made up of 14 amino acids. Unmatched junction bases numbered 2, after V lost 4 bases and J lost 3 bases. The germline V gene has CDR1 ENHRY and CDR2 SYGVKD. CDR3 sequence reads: CAISAGQGYYGYTF. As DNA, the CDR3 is TGTGCCATCAGTGCGGGACAGGGGTACTATGGCTACACCTTC.

CDR3 protein: CASSQEGYPYNEQFF. The CDR3, as DNA: TGCGCCAGCAGCCAAGAAGGGTATCCCTACAATGAGCAGTTCTTC. This chain connects TRBV4-3 to TRBJ2-1; D uncertain. V gave up 0 bases and J gave up 2 bases, with 8 bases separating them. The CDR3 consists of 15 residues. The germline V gene encodes CDR1 LGHNA and CDR2 YSLEER.

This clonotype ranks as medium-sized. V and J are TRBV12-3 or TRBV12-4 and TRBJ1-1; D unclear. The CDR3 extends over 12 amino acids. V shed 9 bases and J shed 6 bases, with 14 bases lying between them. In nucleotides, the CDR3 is TGTGCCAGTACCTCTGGGAAGCCTGAAGCTTTCTTT. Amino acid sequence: CASTSGKPEAFF.

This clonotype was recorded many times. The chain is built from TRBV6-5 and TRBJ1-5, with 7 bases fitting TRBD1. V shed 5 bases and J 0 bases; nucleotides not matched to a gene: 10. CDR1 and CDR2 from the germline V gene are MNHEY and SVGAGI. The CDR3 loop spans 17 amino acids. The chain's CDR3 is CASSRWQGGNSNQPQHF. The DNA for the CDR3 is TGTGCCAGCAGTAGGTGGCAGGGGGGGAATAGCAATCAGCCCCAGCATTTT.

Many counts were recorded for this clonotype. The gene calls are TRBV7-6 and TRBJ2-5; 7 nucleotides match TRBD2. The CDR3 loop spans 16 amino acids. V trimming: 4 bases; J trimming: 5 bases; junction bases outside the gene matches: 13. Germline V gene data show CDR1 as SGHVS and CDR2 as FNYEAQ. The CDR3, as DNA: TGTGCCAGCAGCTCGTTACTAGGGAGCGGGACGGAGACCCAGTACTTC. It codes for CASSSLLGSGTETQYF. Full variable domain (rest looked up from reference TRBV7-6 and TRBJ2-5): GAGVSQSPRYKVTKRGQDVALRCDPISGHVSLYWYRQALGQGPEFLTYFNYEAQQDKSGLPNDRFSAERPEGSISTLTIQRTEQRDSAMYRCASSSLLGSGTETQYFGPGTRLLVL.

In nucleotides, the CDR3 is TGCAGTGCGATGGACTATTATGGCTACACCTTC. Its translation is CSAMDYYGYTF. The chain is built from TRBV20-1 and TRBJ1-2; no clear D. Trimming cost V 6 bases and J 5 bases, with 10 bases left between them. The CDR3 extends over 11 amino acids. Germline CDR1 DFQATT, CDR2 SNEGSKA (reference sequence).

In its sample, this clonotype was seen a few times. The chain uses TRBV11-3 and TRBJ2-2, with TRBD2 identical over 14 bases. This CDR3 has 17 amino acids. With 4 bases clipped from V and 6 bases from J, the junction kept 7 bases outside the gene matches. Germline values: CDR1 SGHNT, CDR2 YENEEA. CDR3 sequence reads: CASSSGLAGGSAGELFF. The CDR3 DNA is TGTGCCAGCAGCTCTGGACTAGCGGGAGGATCTGCCGGGGAGCTGTTTTTT. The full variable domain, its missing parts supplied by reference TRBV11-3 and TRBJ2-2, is EAGVVQSPRYKIIEKKQPVAFWCNPISGHNTLYWYLQNLGQGPELLIRYENEEAVDDSQLPKDRFSAERLKGVDSTLKIQPAELGDSAVYLCASSSGLAGGSAGELFFGEGSRLTVL.

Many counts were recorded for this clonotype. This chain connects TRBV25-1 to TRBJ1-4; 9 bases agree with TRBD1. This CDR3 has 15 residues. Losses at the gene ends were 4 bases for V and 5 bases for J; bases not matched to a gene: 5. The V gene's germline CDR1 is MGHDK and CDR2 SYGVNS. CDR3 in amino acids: CASSGSGTGNEKLFF. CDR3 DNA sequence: TGTGCCAGCAGTGGATCCGGGACAGGGAATGAAAAACTGTTTTTT.

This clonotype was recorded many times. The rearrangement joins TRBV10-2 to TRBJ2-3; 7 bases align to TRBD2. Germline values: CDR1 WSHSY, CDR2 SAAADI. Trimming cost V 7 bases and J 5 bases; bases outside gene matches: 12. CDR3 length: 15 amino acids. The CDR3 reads CASKGTGGSLDTQYF. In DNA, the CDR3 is TGCGCCAGCAAAGGGACTGGCGGGAGCTTAGATACGCAGTATTTT.

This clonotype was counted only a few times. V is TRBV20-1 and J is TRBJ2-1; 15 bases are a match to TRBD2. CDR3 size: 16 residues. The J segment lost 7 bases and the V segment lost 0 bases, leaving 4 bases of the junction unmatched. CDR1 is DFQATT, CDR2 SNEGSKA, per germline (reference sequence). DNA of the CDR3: TGCAGTGCTAGAGATCCAGGACTAGCGGGAGGGAATGAGCAGTTCTTC. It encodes CSARDPGLAGGNEQFF.

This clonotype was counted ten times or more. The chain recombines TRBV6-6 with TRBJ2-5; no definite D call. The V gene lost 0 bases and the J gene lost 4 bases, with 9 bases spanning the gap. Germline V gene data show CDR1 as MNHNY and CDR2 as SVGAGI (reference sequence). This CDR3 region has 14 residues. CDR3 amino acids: CASSYSRPAETQYF. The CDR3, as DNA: TGTGCCAGCAGTTACTCGAGGCCAGCAGAGACCCAGTACTTC.

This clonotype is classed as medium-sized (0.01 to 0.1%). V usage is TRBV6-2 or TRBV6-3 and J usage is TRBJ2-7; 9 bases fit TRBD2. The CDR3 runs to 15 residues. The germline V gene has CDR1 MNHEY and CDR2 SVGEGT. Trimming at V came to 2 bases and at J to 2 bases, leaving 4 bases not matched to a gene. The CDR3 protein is CASSYGAGGTYEQYF. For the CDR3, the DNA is TGTGCCAGCAGTTACGGAGCGGGGGGTACCTACGAGCAGTACTTC.